This T cell receptor (beta chain) was found in a study of blood T cell repertoires in COVID-19. The data were produced by immunoSEQ multiplex PCR, yet TCRdb's version contains in-frame clones alone and is incomplete. The table shows hundreds of thousands of clones, with 86% occurring only once. Sequencing was carried out using peripheral blood. The receptor was derived from a woman between 65 and 79 years old with COVID-19, enrolled during active disease.

This chain's CDR3 is CASSHWFRGMNTEAFF. The CDR3 DNA follows: TGCGCCAGCAGCCATTGGTTTCGGGGAATGAACACTGAAGCTTTCTTT. This chain joins TRBV4-3 and TRBJ1-1; no definite D call. Germline loops: CDR1 LGHNA, CDR2 YSLEER. The germline V and J ends were trimmed by 3 bases and 0 bases, with 14 bases remaining between them. The CDR3 is made up of 16 amino acids.